Listed here is a single T cell receptor beta chain. Its target is not known. This sample stems from a study of T cell responses to AZD1222 COVID-19 vaccine. Notes on the study in general: Targets within unmutated variant regions were reportedly found for nearly half of spike-specific TCRs.

The table came from immunoSEQ multiplex PCR; TCRdb's copy has only in-frame clones and leaves some out. The table records 85,000 or so clones, around 83% of them present only once. This CDR3 is built from 11 residues. Trimming pared 5 bases from V and 6 bases from J, leaving 10 bases between. Germline values: CDR1 DFQATT, CDR2 SNEGSKA (reference sequence). The chain has TRBV20-1 and TRBJ1-2; D gene unclear. Here the sequenced sample was peripheral blood, taken 28 days after the second AZD1222 dose. The origin of this receptor is an adult who received the AZD1222 COVID-19 vaccine. The CDR3 loop is CSAPGFDGYTF. Here the CDR3 DNA reads TGCAGTGCTCCGGGATTTGATGGCTACACCTTC.